This passage covers 20 T cell receptor beta chains from one sample sequenced in a study of radiotherapy plus CTLA-4 blockade in lung cancer. Clones were read by immunoSEQ multiplex PCR, and TCRdb kept only the in-frame ones, dropping some. The table includes over 95,000 clones, around 79% detected once. This sample comprised peripheral blood, obtained from a patient treated with radiotherapy plus ipilimumab. The receptors were sampled from a human donor with non-small cell lung cancer who had a partial response to radiotherapy plus ipilimumab. Some clones in this sample may be carry-over from other donors' samples.

The chain is built from TRBV11-2 and TRBJ1-4; TRBD1 matches at 7 bases. J lost 5 bases, V lost 7 bases, and 16 bases had no gene match. This CDR3 comprises 17 residues. Germline-derived CDR1 and CDR2 are SGHAT and FQNNGV. CDR3 protein: CASNLRSDRLPNEKLFF. The CDR3 DNA reads as TGTGCCAGCAACCTTAGGTCGGACAGGCTCCCCAATGAAAAACTGTTTTTT. The full variable domain, rest sourced from reference TRBV11-2 and TRBJ1-4, is EAGVAQSPRYKIIEKRQSVAFWCNPISGHATLYWYQQILGQGPKLLIQFQNNGVVDDSQLPKDRFSAERLKGVDSTLKIQPAKLEDSAVYLCASNLRSDRLPNEKLFFGSGTQLSVL.

V gene TRBV19 combines with J gene TRBJ2-7; D may be TRBD1 (7 bases). This CDR3 comprises 18 residues. Trimming left V 5 bases short and J 5 bases short, with 28 bases between. CDR1 and CDR2 from the germline V gene are LNHDA and SQIVND (reference sequence). The CDR3: CASSLAGQGQVIRNEQYF. Here the CDR3 DNA reads TGTGCCAGTAGTTTGGCGGGGCAAGGACAGGTTATACGTAACGAGCAGTACTTC.

The rearrangement joins TRBV28 to TRBJ2-7; 8 bases map to TRBD1. This CDR3 contains 14 residues. The germline V gene encodes CDR1 MDHEN and CDR2 SYDVKM. J lost 4 bases, V lost 5 bases, and 7 bases had no gene match. The CDR3 is CASSGTGRSYEQYF. The DNA of the CDR3 is TGTGCCAGCAGTGGGACAGGTCGATCTTACGAGCAGTACTTC.

J is TRBJ1-4 and V is TRBV2; the match to TRBD1 covers 8 bases. The V and J ends lost 6 bases and 7 bases, in that order; junction bases with no gene match: 10. CDR3 size: 15 residues. Looked up from germline, CDR1 is SNHLY and CDR2 is FYNNEI. For the CDR3, the DNA is TGTGCCAGCAGCTATTCAGGGGGCCAGGGTGAAAAACTGTTTTTT. It translates to CASSYSGGQGEKLFF. The full variable domain, its missing parts supplied by reference TRBV2 and TRBJ1-4, is EPEVTQTPSHQVTQMGQEVILRCVPISNHLYFYWYRQILGQKVEFLVSFYNNEISEKSEIFDDQFSVERPDGSNFTLKIRSTKLEDSAMYFCASSYSGGQGEKLFFGSGTQLSVL.

V usage is TRBV6-6 and J usage is TRBJ2-7; 7 nucleotides match TRBD1. Germline V gives CDR1 MNHNY, CDR2 SVGAGI (reference sequence). CDR3 size: 14 residues. V lost 6 bases and J lost 9; bases outside the gene matches: 14. The CDR3 sequence is CASSPGQVRARQYF. The CDR3 coding sequence is TGTGCCAGCAGCCCCGGACAGGTCCGCGCAAGGCAGTACTTC.

The rearrangement joins TRBV2 to TRBJ2-1; 7 nucleotides line up with TRBD1. Germline CDR1 SNHLY, CDR2 FYNNEI. The V segment lost 4 bases and the J segment 6 bases; nucleotides outside the gene matches: 3. The CDR3 is made up of 13 amino acids. CDR3 residues: CASSVTGVNEQFF. The CDR3 bases are TGTGCCAGCAGTGTAACAGGGGTCAATGAGCAGTTCTTC.

The gene calls are TRBV9 and TRBJ2-3; D might be TRBD2 (5 bases). CDR3 length equals 13 residues. CDR1 and CDR2 (germline): SGDLS, YYNGEE. The V end lost 7 bases, the J end lost 2 bases, and 11 bases lay between the germline ends. The CDR3 loop is CASGEGDTDTQYF. The CDR3 nucleotides are TGTGCCAGCGGAGAGGGCGACACAGATACGCAGTATTTT.

The chain recombines TRBV6-1 with TRBJ1-6; D unresolved. The germline CDR1 and CDR2 sequences are MNHNS and SASEGT. Trimming took off 7 bases at V and 0 bases at J, with 10 bases between the two ends. The CDR3 contains 15 residues. Here the CDR3 DNA reads TGTGCCAGCACGGGTGCGAGCTCCTATAATTCACCCCTCCACTTT. As protein: CASTGASSYNSPLHF.

In the case of this clone: The junction shows a germline mismatch at one end, possibly a read error. The same CDR3 can be traced to other DNA sequences in this sample. The chain uses TRBV28 and TRBJ2-5; D is perhaps TRBD2 (7 bases). Germline V gene data show CDR1 as MDHEN and CDR2 as SYDVKM. The CDR3 extends over 13 amino acids. The CDR3 region is CASLGARGATQYF. The CDR3, as DNA: TGCGCCAGTCTCGGGGCACGGGGGGCGACCCAGTACTTC.

The V call is TRBV19, the J call TRBJ1-2, with D possibly being TRBD1 (6 bases). The CDR3 consists of 15 residues. Per the germline V gene, CDR1 is LNHDA and CDR2 is SQIVND (reference sequence). Trimming left V 10 bases short and J 4 bases short, with 22 bases between. This CDR3 is CAIRPGRGISYGYTF. In DNA, the CDR3 is TGTGCCATAAGGCCAGGAAGGGGGATTAGCTATGGCTACACCTTC.

This chain uses TRBV2 with TRBJ1-5; D gene unclear. CDR3 length: 13 residues. V lost 2 bases, J lost 1 base, and 3 bases lay in between. Germline lookup yields CDR1 SNHLY and CDR2 FYNNEI. The CDR3 here is CASSEQSNQPQHF. CDR3 bases: TGTGCCAGCAGTGAACAGAGCAATCAGCCCCAGCATTTT. Variable domain in full (rest from reference TRBV2 and TRBJ1-5): EPEVTQTPSHQVTQMGQEVILRCVPISNHLYFYWYRQILGQKVEFLVSFYNNEISEKSEIFDDQFSVERPDGSNFTLKIRSTKLEDSAMYFCASSEQSNQPQHFGDGTRLSIL.

The rearrangement uses TRBV28 and TRBJ2-5; 8 nucleotides agree with TRBD1. Trimming took 4 bases from V and 4 from J; bases not matched to a gene: 11. The CDR3 is 16 residues long. In germline, CDR1 is MDHEN, CDR2 SYDVKM. In nucleotides, the CDR3 is TGTGCCAGCAGTTCAGACAGGGGTTTTACGGGAGAGACCCAGTACTTC. Translated: CASSSDRGFTGETQYF.

The chain combines TRBV7-9 with TRBJ2-7; D is possibly TRBD2 (6 bases). CDR1 and CDR2 (germline): SEHNR, FQNEAQ (reference sequence). V was clipped by 1 base and J by 2 bases, with 18 bases between them. The CDR3 totals 17 residues. The CDR3 bases are TGTGCCAGCAGCTTAGGGGGTAGGCGGGACCTTACCTACGAGCAGTACTTC. Protein product: CASSLGGRRDLTYEQYF.

This rearrangement joins TRBV19 to TRBJ1-5; D might be TRBD1 (6 bases). Germline V gives CDR1 LNHDA, CDR2 SQIVND (reference sequence). Trimming stripped 4 bases from V and 1 base from J, with 17 bases between. The CDR3 spans 17 residues. This CDR3 is CASSTRFGGLSNQPQHF. CDR3 DNA sequence: TGTGCCAGTAGTACCCGCTTCGGGGGGCTGAGCAATCAGCCCCAGCATTTT. Combining the CDR3 with reference TRBV19 and TRBJ1-5 gives the whole variable domain DGGITQSPKYLFRKEGQNVTLSCEQNLNHDAMYWYRQDPGQGLRLIYYSQIVNDFQKGDIAEGYSVSREKKESFPLTVTSAQKNPTAFYLCASSTRFGGLSNQPQHFGDGTRLSIL.

This chain connects TRBV5-6 to TRBJ1-2; TRBD1 might be the D (6 bases). V lost 4 bases and J lost 4, with 20 bases in between. The CDR3 is 16 amino acids. CDR1 is SGHDT and CDR2 is YYEEEE in the germline V gene. CDR3 nucleotides: TGTGCCAGCAGCCACCTGGACAGCTCCTTCTTCTATGGCTACACCTTC. Its protein product is CASSHLDSSFFYGYTF.

J is TRBJ1-1 and V is TRBV5-4; TRBD1 is a possible D gene (5 bases). This CDR3 region has 12 residues. Trimming cost V 5 bases and J 7 bases, with 12 bases left between them. Germline CDR1 reads SGHNT; CDR2 reads YYREEE (reference sequence). In DNA form, the CDR3 reads TGTGCCAGCAGTCTGGATAGGGGTGAAGCTTTCTTT. Its translation: CASSLDRGEAFF.

The CDR3 sequence is CASSVGGGSYTGELFF. CDR3 in DNA: TGTGCCAGCAGCGTAGGCGGCGGGAGTTACACCGGGGAGCTGTTTTTT. This chain joins TRBV9 and TRBJ2-2; 7 bases are a match to TRBD2. V trimming: 0 bases; J trimming: 3 bases; junction bases outside the gene matches: 5. The CDR3 has 16 amino acids. CDR1 SGDLS and CDR2 YYNGEE come from the germline V gene.

As to this clone: Distinct nucleotide sequences in the sample also encode this CDR3. The chain couples TRBV18 to TRBJ2-7, with a tentative D call TRBD1 (5 bases). The V end lost 2 bases, the J end lost 0 bases, and 8 bases lay between the germline ends. The germline V gene encodes CDR1 KGHSH and CDR2 LQKENI. The CDR3 length is 14 residues. CDR3 protein: CASSPSRGSYEQYF. The CDR3 DNA is TGTGCCAGCTCACCAAGTAGGGGCTCCTACGAGCAGTACTTC.

The rearrangement joins TRBV6-5 to TRBJ2-7; D gene ambiguous. Germline loops: CDR1 MNHEY, CDR2 SVGAGI. Trimming cost V 5 bases and J 12 bases, with 14 bases left between them. The CDR3 contains 11 residues. The CDR3 sequence is CASSEAGRGYF. The CDR3 nucleotides are TGTGCCAGCAGTGAAGCTGGCCGCGGGTACTTC.

The chain's CDR3 is CASSSYQGRADTQYF. CDR3 sequence (DNA): TGTGCCAGCAGTTCATACCAGGGGAGGGCAGATACGCAGTATTTT. The chain couples TRBV5-8 to TRBJ2-3; a weak D match, TRBD2 (7 bases). CDR1 SGHTS and CDR2 YDEGEE come from the germline V gene. Trimming pared 5 bases from V and 4 bases from J, leaving 17 bases between. The CDR3 consists of 15 residues.